This T cell receptor (beta chain) was found in a study of control samples from healthy donors and cancer patients. V was pared by 4 bases and J by 7 bases, with 21 bases between. Germline assignment: CDR1 SGHKS and CDR2 YYEKEE (reference sequence). The CDR3 length is 15 residues. The protocol was immunoSEQ multiplex PCR, while the TCRdb copy is restricted to in-frame clones and leaves out a portion. The data hold about 160,000 clones, with about 94% observed a single time. Source material: blood. The chain combines TRBV5-5 with TRBJ2-7, with D perhaps assigned TRBD1 or TRBD2 (6 bases each). This clonotype was obtained from a woman in her twenties or thirties in good health. The CDR3 DNA is TGTGCCAGCAGCCCTCTCGGGGGCGCGTTAGTGGAGCAGTACTTC. It specifies CASSPLGGALVEQYF.